This TCR beta chain was sequenced during a study of T cell responses to AZD1222 COVID-19 vaccine. This CDR3 spans 14 amino acids. V lost 1 base to trimming and J lost 0 bases, with 4 bases between them. From germline, CDR1 is SGHAT and CDR2 FQNNGV. The method was immunoSEQ multiplex PCR; TCRdb's version includes in-frame clones alone and lacks a portion of them. The sample records approximately 84,000 clones, about four fifths being singletons. The sample in question was peripheral blood, obtained 28 days after the second AZD1222 dose. The receptor's source is an adult who received the AZD1222 COVID-19 vaccine. This chain connects TRBV11-2 to TRBJ1-3; D gene uncertain. In nucleotides, the CDR3 is TGTGCCAGCAGCTTAGTGACCTCTGGAAACACCATATATTTT. Residues: CASSLVTSGNTIYF.